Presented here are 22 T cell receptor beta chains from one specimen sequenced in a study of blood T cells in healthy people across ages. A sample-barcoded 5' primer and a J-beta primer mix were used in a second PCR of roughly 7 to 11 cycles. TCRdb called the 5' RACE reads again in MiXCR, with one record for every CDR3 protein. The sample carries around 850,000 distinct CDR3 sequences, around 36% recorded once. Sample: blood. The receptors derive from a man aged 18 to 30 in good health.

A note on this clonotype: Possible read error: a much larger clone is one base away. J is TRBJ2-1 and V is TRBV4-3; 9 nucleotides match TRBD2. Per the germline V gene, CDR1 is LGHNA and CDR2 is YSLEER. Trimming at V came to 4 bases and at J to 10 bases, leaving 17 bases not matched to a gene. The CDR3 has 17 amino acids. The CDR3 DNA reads TGCGCCAGCAGCCCCGGCCTAGCGGGGAGAACTACCTACGAGCAGTTCTTC. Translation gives CASSPGLAGRTTYEQFF.

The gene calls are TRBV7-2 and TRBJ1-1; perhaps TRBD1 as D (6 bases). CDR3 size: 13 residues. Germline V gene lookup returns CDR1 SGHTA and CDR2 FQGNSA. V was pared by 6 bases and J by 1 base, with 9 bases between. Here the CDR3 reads CASRLGANTEAFF. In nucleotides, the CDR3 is TGTGCCAGCAGACTGGGGGCGAACACTGAAGCTTTCTTT.

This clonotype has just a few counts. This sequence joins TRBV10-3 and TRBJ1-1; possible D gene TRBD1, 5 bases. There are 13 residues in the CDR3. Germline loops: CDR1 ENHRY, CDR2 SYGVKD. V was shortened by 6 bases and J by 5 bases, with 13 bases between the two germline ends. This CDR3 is CAISPGGGTEAFF. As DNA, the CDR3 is TGTGCCATCAGCCCCGGGGGGGGAACTGAAGCTTTCTTT.

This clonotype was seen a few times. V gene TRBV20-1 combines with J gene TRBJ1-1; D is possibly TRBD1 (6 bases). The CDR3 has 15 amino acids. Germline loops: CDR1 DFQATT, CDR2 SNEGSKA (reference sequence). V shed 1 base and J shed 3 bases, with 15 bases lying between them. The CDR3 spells CSARAGGGYDTEAFF. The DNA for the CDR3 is TGCAGTGCTAGAGCCGGGGGGGGCTACGACACTGAAGCTTTCTTT.

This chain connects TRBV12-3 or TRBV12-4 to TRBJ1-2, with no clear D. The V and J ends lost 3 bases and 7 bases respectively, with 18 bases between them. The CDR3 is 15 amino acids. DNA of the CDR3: TGTGCCAGCAGTTTTGTTGGACCGCCCAGAGGTGGCTACACCTTC. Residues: CASSFVGPPRGGYTF.

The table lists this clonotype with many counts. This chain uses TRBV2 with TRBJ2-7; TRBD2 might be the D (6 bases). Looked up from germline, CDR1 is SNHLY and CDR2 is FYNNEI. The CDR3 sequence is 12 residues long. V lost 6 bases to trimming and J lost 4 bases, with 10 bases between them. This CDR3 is CASREGLYEQYF. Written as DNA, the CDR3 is TGTGCCAGCAGGGAGGGACTGTACGAGCAGTACTTC.

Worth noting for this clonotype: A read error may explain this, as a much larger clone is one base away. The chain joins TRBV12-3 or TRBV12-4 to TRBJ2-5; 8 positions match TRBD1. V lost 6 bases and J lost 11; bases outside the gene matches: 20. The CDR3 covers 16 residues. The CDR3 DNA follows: TGTGCCAGCAGCCTCGGACAGGGTGGAAAAATTAATGAGCAGTACTTC. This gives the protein CASSLGQGGKINEQYF.

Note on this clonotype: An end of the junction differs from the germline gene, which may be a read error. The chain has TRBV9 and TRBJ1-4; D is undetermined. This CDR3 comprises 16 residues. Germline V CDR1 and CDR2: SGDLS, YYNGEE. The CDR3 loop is CASSVDSRTTNEKLFF. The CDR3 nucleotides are TGTGCCAGCAGTGTAGATTCGAGGACAACTAATGAAAAACTGTTTTTT.

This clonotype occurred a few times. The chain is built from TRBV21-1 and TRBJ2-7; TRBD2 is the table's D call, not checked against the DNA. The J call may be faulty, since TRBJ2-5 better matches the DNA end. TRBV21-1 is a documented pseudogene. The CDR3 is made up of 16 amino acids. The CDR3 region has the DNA TGTGCCAGCAGCAAACTAGGGACTAGCGACCAAGGGACCCAGTACTTC. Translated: CASSKLGTSDQGTQYF.

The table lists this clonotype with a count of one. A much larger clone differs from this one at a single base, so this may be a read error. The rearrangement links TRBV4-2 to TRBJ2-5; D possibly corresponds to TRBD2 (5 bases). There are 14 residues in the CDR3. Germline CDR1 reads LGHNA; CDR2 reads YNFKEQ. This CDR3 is CAGSRKSREETQYF. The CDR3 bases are TGTGCCGGCAGCCGGAAGTCGAGGGAGGAGACCCAGTACTTC.

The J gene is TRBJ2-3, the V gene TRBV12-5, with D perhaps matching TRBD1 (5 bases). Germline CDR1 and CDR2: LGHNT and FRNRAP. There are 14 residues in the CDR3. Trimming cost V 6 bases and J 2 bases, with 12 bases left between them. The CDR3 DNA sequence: TGTGCTAGTGGCAAAGACAGAACCACAGATACGCAGTATTTT. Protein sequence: CASGKDRTTDTQYF.

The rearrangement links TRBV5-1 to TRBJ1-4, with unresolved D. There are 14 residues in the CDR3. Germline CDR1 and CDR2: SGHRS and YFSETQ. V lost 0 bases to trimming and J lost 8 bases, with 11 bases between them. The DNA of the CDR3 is TGCGCCAGCAGCTTGGACGAGGGTGAGGAAAAACTGTTTTTT. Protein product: CASSLDEGEEKLFF.

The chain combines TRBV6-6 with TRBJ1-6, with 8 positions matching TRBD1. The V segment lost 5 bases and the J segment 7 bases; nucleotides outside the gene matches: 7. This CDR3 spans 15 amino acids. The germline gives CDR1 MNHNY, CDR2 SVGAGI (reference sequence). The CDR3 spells CASSPSTGANSPLHF. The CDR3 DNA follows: TGTGCCAGCAGTCCCTCGACAGGGGCGAATTCACCCCTCCACTTT.

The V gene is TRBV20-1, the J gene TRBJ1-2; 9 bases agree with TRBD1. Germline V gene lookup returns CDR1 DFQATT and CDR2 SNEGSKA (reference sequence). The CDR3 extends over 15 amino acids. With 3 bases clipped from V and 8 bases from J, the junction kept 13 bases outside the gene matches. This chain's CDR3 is CSASGVGTGSEGYTF. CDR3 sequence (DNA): TGCAGTGCTAGTGGTGTAGGGACAGGGTCTGAAGGCTACACCTTC.

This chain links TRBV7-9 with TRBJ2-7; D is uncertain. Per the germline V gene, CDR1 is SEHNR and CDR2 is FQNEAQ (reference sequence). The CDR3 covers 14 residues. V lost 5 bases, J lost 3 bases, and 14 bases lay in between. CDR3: CASSPPRTIYEQYF. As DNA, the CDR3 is TGTGCCAGCAGCCCCCCCCGAACCATCTACGAGCAGTACTTC.

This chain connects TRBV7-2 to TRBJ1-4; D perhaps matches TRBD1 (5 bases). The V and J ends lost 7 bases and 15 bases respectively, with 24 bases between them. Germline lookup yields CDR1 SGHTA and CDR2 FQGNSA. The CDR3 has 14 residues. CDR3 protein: CASKRDSPGSGMFF. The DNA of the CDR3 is TGTGCCAGCAAACGGGACTCTCCCGGGTCGGGAATGTTTTTT.

Here the CDR3 DNA reads TGCAGTGCGACTCCGGGACGGAGCTACAATGAGCAGTACTTC. It specifies CSATPGRSYNEQYF. This sequence joins TRBV20-1 and TRBJ2-1; D might be TRBD1 or TRBD2, each matching 5 bases. TRBJ2-7 matches the DNA end more closely, so the J call is doubtful. The CDR3 consists of 14 residues. In germline, CDR1 is DFQATT, CDR2 SNEGSKA (reference sequence).

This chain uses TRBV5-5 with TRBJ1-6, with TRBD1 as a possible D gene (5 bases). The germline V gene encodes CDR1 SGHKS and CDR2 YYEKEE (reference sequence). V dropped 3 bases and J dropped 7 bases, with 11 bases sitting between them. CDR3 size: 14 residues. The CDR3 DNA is TGTGCCAGCAGCTCGATAAGGGGCAATTCACCCCTCCACTTT. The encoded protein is CASSSIRGNSPLHF.

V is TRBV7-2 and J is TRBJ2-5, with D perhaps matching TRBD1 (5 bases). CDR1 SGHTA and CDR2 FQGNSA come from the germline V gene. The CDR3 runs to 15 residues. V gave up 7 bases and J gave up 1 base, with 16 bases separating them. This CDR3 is CASTNRPRAQETQYF. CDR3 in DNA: TGTGCCAGCACCAACCGCCCCAGGGCCCAAGAGACCCAGTACTTC.

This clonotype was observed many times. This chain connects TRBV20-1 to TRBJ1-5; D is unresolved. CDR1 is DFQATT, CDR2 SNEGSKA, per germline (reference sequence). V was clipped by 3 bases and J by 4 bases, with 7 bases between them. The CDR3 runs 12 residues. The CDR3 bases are TGCAGTGCTAGGCGGGGAAATCAGCCCCAGCATTTT. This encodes CSARRGNQPQHF.

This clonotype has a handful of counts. The CDR3 DNA is TGTGCCAGCAGTGCTACAGGCTACACCTTC. Its protein is CASSATGYTF. J is TRBJ1-2 and V is TRBV6-1; D not resolved. V was cut by 4 bases and J by 8 bases, with 5 bases left in between. This CDR3 comprises 10 residues. Germline CDR1 reads MNHNS; CDR2 reads SASEGT.

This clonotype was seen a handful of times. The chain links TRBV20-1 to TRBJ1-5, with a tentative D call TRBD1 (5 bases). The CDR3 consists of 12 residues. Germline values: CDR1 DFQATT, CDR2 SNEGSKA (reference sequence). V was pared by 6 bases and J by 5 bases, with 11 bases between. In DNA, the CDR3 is TGCAGTGCCGCGCAGGGCCATCAGCCCCAGCATTTT. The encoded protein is CSAAQGHQPQHF.